This TCR beta chain was documented in a study of blood T cell repertoires in COVID-19 (dated by TCRdb to 2018 to 2020). Describing the broader study: The collaborator samples originated in the United States, Italy and Spain and spanned the acute and convalescent phases of COVID-19. The repertoires were made available in a free public database intended to serve as a resource for research on the immune response to SARS-CoV-2. HLA class I and class II types, where available, came from metadata supplied by the sample provider rather than from assay-based typing. The prospective study material was composed of cDNA or gDNA derived from T cells, B-cell-depleted T cells, or PBMCs. Samples were obtained from the ongoing ImmuneRACE study (first 160 participants) and from about 1,300 subjects provided by 6 global collaborators. The dataset comprised deeply sampled blood TCRbeta repertoires from subjects exposed to, actively infected with, or recovered from COVID-19. The sample metadata nearly always contained a de-identified subject ID, COVID-19 status, age in years and sex.

V loses 6 bases, J loses 6 bases, and the germline ends lie 11 bases apart. CDR1 and CDR2 (MDHEN, SYDVKM) derive from the germline V gene. The CDR3 measures 12 amino acids from cysteine to phenylalanine. CDR3 DNA is the only sequence kept; it has 36 bases, read in frame from the first base. A word on this clone: Its target antigen remains unknown. No base quality information exists; no much larger clone differs at one position.

Broad study findings and their caveats: Clinical and demographic metadata were provided uncurated, with the amount varying by source and participant.

The collaborating institutions used their own protocols to collect whole blood in K2EDTA tubes. Collaborator samples were shipped for TCRbeta analysis as frozen whole blood, isolated PBMCs, or DNA extracted from either sample type. The immunoSEQ Assay, a bias-controlled multiplex PCR, was used to amplify TCRbeta CDR3 regions from genomic DNA. The study's own analysis went as follows. Within the assay, amplification of reference gene primers was used to estimate how many nucleated cells each sample contained. Sequence reads were collapsed and filtered to measure the absolute abundance of every unique TCRbeta CDR3 rearrangement. For each sample, productive Simpson clonality was calculated by taking the square root of Simpson's diversity index across productive rearrangements. TCRdb holds this immuneACCESS table with in-frame rearrangements only. Some clones are missing; in checked studies, unresolved V genes explain under half, and the rest has no known cause. The DNA gave D and trimming, while V, J and clone size come from that table. Counted in this sample were approximately 110,000 clones; over 80% of them appeared once. 4.6% of the sample comes from the top ten.

The receptor comes from a woman in her 50s with acute or convalescent COVID-19. The receptor chain draws on TRBV28 and TRBJ1-2; the D gene assignment is ambiguous. Sequenced material: peripheral blood. The CDR3 region: CASSLLEHGYTF. The base sequence is TGTGCCAGCAGCCTTCTAGAGCATGGCTACACCTTC.